This T cell receptor (beta chain) was found in a study of T cell responses to AZD1222 COVID-19 vaccine. At the level of the study: It was second doses at about 4 or about 12 weeks that were pooled.

The V gene end was trimmed by 5 bases and the J gene end by 1 base; junction bases not matched to a gene: 1. This CDR3 contains 13 residues. Germline V lookup: CDR1 SGHTA, CDR2 FQGNSA. Produced via immunoSEQ multiplex PCR; TCRdb's table is partial and in-frame only. Of 80,000 to 90,000 clones listed, about nine tenths are singletons. The rearrangement links TRBV7-2 to TRBJ1-1; 7 bases align to TRBD1. This sample comprised peripheral blood, obtained on day 0 of AZD1222 vaccination. This TCR came from an adult in good health. Here the CDR3 reads CASSRQGNTEAFF. In nucleotides, the CDR3 is TGTGCCAGCAGCCGACAGGGGAACACTGAAGCTTTCTTT. Together with reference TRBV7-2 and TRBJ1-1, the CDR3 gives the full variable domain: GAGVSQSPSNKVTEKGKDVELRCDPISGHTALYWYRQSLGQGLEFLIYFQGNSAPDKSGLPSDRFSAERTGGSVSTLTIQRTQQEDSAVYLCASSRQGNTEAFFGQGTRLTVV.